What follows are 22 T cell receptor beta chains derived from one specimen sequenced in a study of blood T cell repertoires in COVID-19. Measured with immunoSEQ multiplex PCR; TCRdb has only the in-frame clones, and not every one. The sample has approximately 240,000 clones; around four fifths are singletons. Source material: peripheral blood. The receptors stem from a woman aged 60 to 75 with active or convalescent COVID-19.

V and J are TRBV27 and TRBJ2-3, with D perhaps matching TRBD2 (7 bases). The germline V gene encodes CDR1 MNHEY and CDR2 SMNVEV (reference sequence). The CDR3 consists of 15 residues. The V and J ends lost 2 bases and 5 bases respectively, with 14 bases between them. This CDR3 is CASSLKGLGGDTQYF. The CDR3, as DNA: TGTGCCAGCAGTTTAAAAGGACTAGGGGGAGATACGCAGTATTTT.

The chain has TRBV30 and TRBJ2-7, with D hard to call. Germline V lookup: CDR1 GTSNPN, CDR2 SVGIG (reference sequence). V lost 3 bases to trimming and J lost 6 bases, with 12 bases between them. The CDR3 consists of 12 residues. Here the CDR3 reads CAWRPAGFEQYF. The CDR3 DNA reads as TGTGCCTGGAGACCAGCCGGGTTCGAGCAGTACTTC.

A remark on this clone: Other DNA sequences of this sample code for an identical CDR3. V is TRBV3-1 (or the pseudogene TRBV3-2) and J is TRBJ2-1, with 11 positions matching TRBD2. CDR1 is LGHDT and CDR2 is YNNKEL in the germline V gene (reference sequence). The V and J ends lost 1 base and 2 bases, in that order; junction bases with no gene match: 1. The CDR3 covers 16 residues. CDR3: CASSQGLAGTYNEQFF. The DNA of the CDR3 is TGTGCCAGCAGCCAAGGACTAGCGGGAACCTACAATGAGCAGTTCTTC.

The V and J genes are TRBV3-1 (or the pseudogene TRBV3-2) and TRBJ2-3; 10 bases are a match to TRBD2. The CDR3 runs 15 residues. V shed 4 bases, J shed 3 bases, and the junction held 4 bases outside the gene matches. In germline, CDR1 is LGHDT, CDR2 YNNKEL (reference sequence). The CDR3 spells CASSPGLAATDTQYF. CDR3 DNA: TGTGCCAGCAGCCCCGGACTAGCGGCGACAGATACGCAGTATTTT.

The V call is TRBV6-1, the J call TRBJ1-2, with D hard to call. V gave up 0 bases and J gave up 0 bases, with 14 bases separating them. The CDR3 sequence is 17 residues long. CDR1 is MNHNS and CDR2 is SASEGT in the germline V gene. CDR3 loop: CASSEATYRDTNYGYTF. The CDR3 coding sequence is TGTGCCAGCAGTGAAGCGACGTATCGGGATACTAACTATGGCTACACCTTC.

To note about this clone: This same CDR3 is encoded by further DNA sequences in the sample. The chain joins TRBV15 to TRBJ2-4; D gene unclear. V was shortened by 3 bases and J by 0 bases, with 9 bases between the two germline ends. This CDR3 spans 15 amino acids. The germline V gene has CDR1 LNHNV and CDR2 YYDKDF (reference sequence). Here the CDR3 reads CATSRAGLAKNIQYF. DNA for the CDR3: TGTGCCACCAGCAGGGCCGGGTTAGCCAAAAACATTCAGTACTTC.

This clone was observed a few times. The V call is TRBV6-5, the J call TRBJ1-1; D possibly corresponds to TRBD1 (6 bases). V lost 2 bases and J lost 3, with 16 bases in between. Germline-derived CDR1 and CDR2 are MNHEY and SVGAGI. The CDR3 runs to 16 residues. The CDR3 DNA is TGTGCCAGCAGTTACGGAAGGTTAGGGGGGGACACTGAAGCTTTCTTT. It specifies CASSYGRLGGDTEAFF.

In its sample, this clone was seen a few times. The J gene is TRBJ1-4, the V gene TRBV14, with D perhaps TRBD1 (5 bases). The CDR3 loop spans 15 amino acids. The V and J ends lost 2 bases and 5 bases respectively, with 12 bases between them. Germline values: CDR1 SGHDN, CDR2 FVKESK. CDR3 bases: TGTGCCAGCAGCCAACACCAGGGCCTAAATGAAAAACTGTTTTTT. Amino acid sequence: CASSQHQGLNEKLFF.

The rearrangement joins TRBV19 to TRBJ1-1; maybe TRBD1 (6 bases). V was cut by 3 bases and J by 8 bases, with 13 bases left in between. This CDR3 comprises 13 residues. Germline-derived CDR1 and CDR2 are LNHDA and SQIVND (reference sequence). The CDR3 spells CASSINRGQEAFF. The CDR3 region has the DNA TGTGCCAGTAGTATCAATAGGGGACAAGAAGCTTTCTTT.

This chain connects TRBV5-1 to TRBJ1-1, with a weak D call TRBD1 (5 bases). The CDR3 has 15 residues. Germline V lookup: CDR1 SGHRS, CDR2 YFSETQ. The V end lost 4 bases, the J end lost 2 bases, and 15 bases lay between the germline ends. CDR3 in DNA: TGCGCCAGCAGCCCGTACCCGGGGGGAAACACTGAAGCTTTCTTT. Encoded protein: CASSPYPGGNTEAFF.

This chain uses TRBV19 with TRBJ1-1; the D is unclear. Per germline, CDR1 LNHDA and CDR2 SQIVND (reference sequence). The CDR3 loop spans 14 amino acids. Trimming removed 3 bases at V and 0 bases at J, with 8 bases between. CDR3 DNA: TGTGCCAGTAGTATTGGCGGGGTGAACACTGAAGCTTTCTTT. Its translation: CASSIGGVNTEAFF.

The chain links TRBV11-2 to TRBJ1-1, with TRBD1 as a possible D gene (5 bases). Germline V gene lookup returns CDR1 SGHAT and CDR2 FQNNGV. Trimming removed 4 bases at V and 4 bases at J, with 13 bases between. The CDR3 is 14 residues long. The CDR3 is CASSSGLGVTEAFF. The DNA of the CDR3 is TGTGCCAGCAGCTCAGGGCTTGGGGTCACTGAAGCTTTCTTT.

The V gene is TRBV23-1, the J gene TRBJ1-5; no clear D gene. TRBV23-1 has ORF status, its function being uncertain. CDR3 size: 16 residues. V was trimmed by 6 bases and J by 2 bases, leaving 17 bases between them. The CDR3 DNA reads TGCGCCAGCAGCTCTTTGGTCGTGATAGGCAATCAGCCCCAGCATTTT. This codes for CASSSLVVIGNQPQHF.

This chain connects TRBV6-5 to TRBJ2-5, with a possible D match to TRBD1 (7 bases). Germline V gene data show CDR1 as MNHEY and CDR2 as SVGAGI. V dropped 2 bases and J dropped 4 bases, with 17 bases sitting between them. This CDR3 is built from 16 residues. The CDR3 bases are TGTGCCAGCAGTTACGGGCAGGGGGGACGAGGAGAGACCCAGTACTTC. Its protein product is CASSYGQGGRGETQYF.

The CDR3 nucleotides are TGTGCCAGCAGTTCTAGCGGGGGGGCCGATGAGCAGTTCTTC. Its translation is CASSSSGGADEQFF. V and J are TRBV2 and TRBJ2-1; TRBD2 matches at 12 bases. The germline CDR1 and CDR2 sequences are SNHLY and FYNNEI. This CDR3 is 14 amino acids long. J was trimmed by 8 bases and V by 5 bases; bases with no gene match: 4.

This rearrangement joins TRBV7-6 to TRBJ2-3; D might be TRBD2 (7 bases). Deletions cut 1 base from V and 0 bases from J, with 11 bases between. Germline CDR1 and CDR2: SGHVS and FNYEAQ. CDR3 length equals 16 residues. CDR3 in amino acids: CASSLGPGGSTDTQYF. Written as DNA, the CDR3 is TGTGCCAGCAGCTTAGGACCGGGGGGCAGCACAGATACGCAGTATTTT.

This chain uses TRBV3-1 (or the pseudogene TRBV3-2) with TRBJ1-3; a weak D match, TRBD1 (5 bases). V was trimmed by 0 bases and J by 4 bases, leaving 10 bases between them. Germline CDR1 reads LGHDT; CDR2 reads YNNKEL (reference sequence). The CDR3 contains 15 residues. This CDR3 reads CASSQDLQGGNTIYF. In DNA, the CDR3 is TGTGCCAGCAGCCAAGATCTGCAGGGAGGAAACACCATATATTTT.

The rearrangement joins TRBV29-1 to TRBJ2-1; D is uncertain. V gave up 7 bases and J gave up 0 bases, with 16 bases separating them. The CDR3 contains 15 residues. Germline CDR1 SQVTM, CDR2 ANQGSEA. CDR3 sequence: CSARPNPSSYNEQFF. As DNA, the CDR3 is TGCAGCGCCCGACCGAATCCTAGCTCCTACAATGAGCAGTTCTTC.

This clone showed up just once. V and J are TRBV28 and TRBJ2-3; D is uncertain. The germline gives CDR1 MDHEN, CDR2 SYDVKM. The CDR3 is 15 residues long. With 4 bases removed from V and 2 bases from J, the gap between germline ends came to 13 bases. In DNA form, the CDR3 reads TGTGCCAGCAGTTCCAGAAAACGATACACAGATACGCAGTATTTT. This encodes CASSSRKRYTDTQYF.

The gene calls are TRBV2 and TRBJ1-5; D is ambiguous. CDR3 length: 14 residues. Trimming shortened V by 1 base and J by 5 bases, and 9 bases separated the two germline ends. The germline gives CDR1 SNHLY, CDR2 FYNNEI. DNA of the CDR3: TGTGCCAGCAGTGAAGAACGCGGGTATCAGCCCCAGCATTTT. Translating it yields CASSEERGYQPQHF.

The chain employs TRBV10-3 and TRBJ2-1, with 13 positions matching TRBD2. Per germline, CDR1 ENHRY and CDR2 SYGVKD. The junction had 13 bases not matched to a gene; V was cut back by 6 bases and J by 14 bases. The CDR3 runs to 15 residues. CDR3 sequence: CAIRAGLAGLDREFF. For the CDR3, the DNA is TGTGCCATCAGAGCGGGACTAGCGGGATTGGATAGGGAGTTCTTC.

Only a few counts were recorded for this clone. The V gene is TRBV6-1, the J gene TRBJ1-6, with TRBD1 matching 8 bases. Trimming removed 4 bases from V and 7 bases from J; junction bases left unmatched: 9. Per germline, CDR1 MNHNS and CDR2 SASEGT. This CDR3 is built from 16 residues. The CDR3 loop is CASSAKADRENSPLHF. The CDR3 DNA sequence: TGTGCCAGCAGTGCCAAGGCGGACAGGGAGAATTCACCCCTCCACTTT.